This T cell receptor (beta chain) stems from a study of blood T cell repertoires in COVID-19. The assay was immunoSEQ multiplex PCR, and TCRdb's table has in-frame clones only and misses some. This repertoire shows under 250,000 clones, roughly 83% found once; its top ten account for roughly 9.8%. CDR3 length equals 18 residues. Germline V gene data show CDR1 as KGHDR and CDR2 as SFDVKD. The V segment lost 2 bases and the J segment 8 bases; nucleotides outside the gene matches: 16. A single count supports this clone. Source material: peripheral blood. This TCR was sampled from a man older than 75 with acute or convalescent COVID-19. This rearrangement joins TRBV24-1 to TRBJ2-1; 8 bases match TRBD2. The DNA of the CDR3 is TGTGCCACCAGTGATTACCTTACTTTAGCGGGAAGCTCACATGAGCAGTTCTTC. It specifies CATSDYLTLAGSSHEQFF.